This TCR beta chain was profiled in a study of blood T cell repertoires in COVID-19. At the level of the study: Acute and convalescent COVID-19 samples came from the United States, Italy and Spain. The cDNA or gDNA used as material had been derived from T cells, B-cell-depleted T cells, or PBMCs.

The CDR3 contains 15 residues. Germline V gene lookup returns CDR1 MNHEY and CDR2 SVGEGT. Unmatched junction bases numbered 5, after V lost 4 bases and J lost 3 bases. TCRdb keeps only in-frame clones here, not all; method: immunoSEQ multiplex PCR. The table shows more than 90,000 clones, with around nine tenths occurring only once. This rearrangement joins TRBV6-2 or TRBV6-3 to TRBJ2-7; TRBD1 aligns across 11 bases. The sample comprised peripheral blood. The sequence was obtained from a man aged 40-49 years with acute or convalescent COVID-19. The CDR3 coding sequence is TGTGCCAGCAGTTGGGGGACAGGGGGAGTCTACGAGCAGTACTTC. Protein: CASSWGTGGVYEQYF.